This entry concerns a single T cell receptor beta chain. Germline V lookup: CDR1 MNHEY, CDR2 SVGAGI. Trimming removed 4 bases from V and 1 base from J, with 11 bases in between. The CDR3 spans 14 residues. The data were taken from a study of blood T cell repertoires in COVID-19. The wider study: Sources were T cells, B-cell-depleted T cells, or PBMCs; the material itself was cDNA or gDNA.

This table comes from immunoSEQ multiplex PCR, and its TCRdb copy is limited to in-frame clones, with some not included. The sample lists some 230,000 clones, approximately 84% occurring once. V usage is TRBV6-5 and J usage is TRBJ2-7, with D uncertain. What was sequenced was peripheral blood. The source of this sequence is a woman in her twenties or thirties who had recovered from COVID-19. The CDR3 reads CASSLDLESYEQYF. For the CDR3, the DNA is TGTGCCAGCAGTTTAGACTTGGAATCCTACGAGCAGTACTTC.